The sequence of this T cell receptor beta chain was determined in a study of memory B cells and T cells in multiple sclerosis. CFSE-dim autoproliferating and CFSE-high non-proliferating T cells from unstimulated culture were sequenced separately. Pooled replicate wells came from about 5x10^7 CFSE-labeled PBMCs cultured approximately 7 days without stimulus. With respect to this clone: What it binds is unknown.

V lost 2 bases to trimming and J lost 8 bases, with 9 bases between them. The CDR3 runs 11 residues. Per germline, CDR1 GTSNPN and CDR2 SVGIG (reference sequence). Libraries were prepared by immunoSEQ multiplex PCR; TCRdb keeps only in-frame clonotypes and omits some of them. The data hold roughly 45,000 clones, with approximately 80% observed a single time. The chain uses TRBV30 and TRBJ1-2; D not resolved. The receptor was isolated from a human donor with multiple sclerosis. The specimen sequenced was PBMCs from blood kept in culture. The CDR3 spells CAWSTPRGYTF. The CDR3 DNA follows: TGTGCCTGGAGTACCCCTCGGGGCTACACCTTC. Based on the CDR3 plus reference TRBV30 and TRBJ1-2, the full variable domain is SQTIHQWPATLVQPVGSPLSLECTVEGTSNPNLYWYRQAAGRGLQLLFYSVGIGQISSEVPQNLSASRPQDRQFILSSKKLLLSDSGFYLCAWSTPRGYTFGSGTRLTVV.